Presented here are 27 T cell receptor beta chains from one specimen sequenced in a study of T cell responses to AZD1222 COVID-19 vaccine. Produced via immunoSEQ multiplex PCR; TCRdb's table is partial and in-frame only. The sample lists about 94,000 clones; around 90% were seen once. The sequencing here drew on peripheral blood, taken on day 0 of AZD1222 vaccination. The receptors were gathered from an adult in good health.

The J gene is TRBJ2-1, the V gene TRBV9; D possibly matches TRBD1 or TRBD2 (6 bases each). Germline values: CDR1 SGDLS, CDR2 YYNGEE. V was trimmed by 4 bases and J by 7 bases, leaving 18 bases between them. The CDR3 runs to 15 residues. The CDR3, as DNA: TGTGCCAGCAGCACCACGGGGGCTAGGGCGAATGAGCAGTTCTTC. As protein: CASSTTGARANEQFF. Using reference TRBV9 and TRBJ2-1 for the parts outside the CDR3, the full variable domain is DSGVTQTPKHLITATGQRVTLRCSPRSGDLSVYWYQQSLDQGLQFLIQYYNGEERAKGNILERFSAQQFPDLHSELNLSSLELGDSALYFCASSTTGARANEQFFGPGTRLTVL.

CDR3: CASSVVSRGGGTDTQYF. DNA of the CDR3: TGTGCCAGCAGCGTAGTGTCCAGGGGTGGGGGCACAGATACGCAGTATTTT. V is TRBV9 and J is TRBJ2-3, with D perhaps TRBD1 (6 bases). The CDR3 has 17 residues. Trimming shortened V by 0 bases and J by 1 base, and 15 bases separated the two germline ends. Germline V gene data show CDR1 as SGDLS and CDR2 as YYNGEE. Full variable domain (rest looked up from reference TRBV9 and TRBJ2-3): DSGVTQTPKHLITATGQRVTLRCSPRSGDLSVYWYQQSLDQGLQFLIQYYNGEERAKGNILERFSAQQFPDLHSELNLSSLELGDSALYFCASSVVSRGGGTDTQYFGPGTRLTVL.

The V and J genes are TRBV4-3 and TRBJ1-4; D gene uncertain. Germline V gene sequence: CDR1 LGHNA, CDR2 YSLEER. This CDR3 region has 18 residues. V dropped 0 bases and J dropped 0 bases, with 14 bases sitting between them. CDR3 loop: CASSQDVQVSATNEKLFF. The DNA of the CDR3 is TGCGCCAGCAGCCAAGATGTCCAGGTTTCAGCAACTAATGAAAAACTGTTTTTT.

The J gene is TRBJ1-4, the V gene TRBV5-6; D unclear. V lost 0 bases, J lost 8 bases, and 17 bases lay in between. The CDR3 sequence is 16 residues long. CDR1 is SGHDT and CDR2 is YYEEEE in the germline V gene. The CDR3 is CASSLAGSLGGEKLFF. Written as DNA, the CDR3 is TGTGCCAGCAGCTTGGCGGGGTCTCTGGGCGGGGAAAAACTGTTTTTT.

V and J are TRBV5-4 and TRBJ2-5, with unresolved D. V lost 0 bases, J lost 0 bases, and 9 bases lay in between. CDR1 SGHNT and CDR2 YYREEE come from the germline V gene (reference sequence). CDR3 length: 15 residues. This CDR3 is CASSLGSWYQETQYF. The CDR3 DNA follows: TGTGCCAGCAGCTTGGGTTCATGGTACCAAGAGACCCAGTACTTC.

This chain joins TRBV9 and TRBJ1-6; 8 bases line up with TRBD1. This CDR3 comprises 15 residues. The V gene's germline CDR1 is SGDLS and CDR2 YYNGEE. Trimming took 3 bases from V and 4 from J; bases not matched to a gene: 3. The CDR3 reads CASSGRQGYNSPLHF. The CDR3 bases are TGTGCCAGCAGCGGACGACAGGGGTATAATTCACCCCTCCACTTT.

In its sample, this clone was seen once. V and J are TRBV5-1 and TRBJ2-3; either TRBD1 or TRBD2 may fit D (5 bases each). Per germline, CDR1 SGHRS and CDR2 YFSETQ. The CDR3 is 15 residues long. Trimming left V 0 bases short and J 6 bases short, with 14 bases between. The CDR3 bases are TGCGCCAGCAGCTTGGGGGGGACGCGACGGGATACGCAGTATTTT. Protein sequence: CASSLGGTRRDTQYF.

This chain links TRBV3-1 (or the pseudogene TRBV3-2) with TRBJ1-4, with D perhaps TRBD1 (5 bases). Germline CDR1 reads LGHDT; CDR2 reads YNNKEL (reference sequence). V lost 0 bases, J lost 4 bases, and 9 bases lay in between. The CDR3 is 15 amino acids. CDR3 nucleotides: TGTGCCAGCAGCCAAGAAGGGGCTAGTAATGAAAAACTGTTTTTT. Translated, it gives CASSQEGASNEKLFF.

The J gene is TRBJ1-2, the V gene TRBV11-2; the D gene is possibly TRBD1 (5 bases). V lost 5 bases, J lost 4 bases, and 14 bases lay in between. The CDR3 totals 14 residues. The V gene's germline CDR1 is SGHAT and CDR2 FQNNGV. In nucleotides, the CDR3 is TGTGCCAGCAGCAGCGCAGGGCGGGGCTATGGCTACACCTTC. It codes for CASSSAGRGYGYTF.

The V and J genes are TRBV11-2 and TRBJ1-1; D unclear. The CDR3 contains 14 residues. Germline V lookup: CDR1 SGHAT, CDR2 FQNNGV. Trimming pared 2 bases from V and 2 bases from J, leaving 9 bases between. CDR3 DNA: TGTGCCAGCAGCTTACCGGTAGGCAACACTGAAGCTTTCTTT. Protein: CASSLPVGNTEAFF.

This clone was seen more than once but under ten times. The chain recombines TRBV7-8 with TRBJ2-6; D is uncertain. Germline V gives CDR1 SGHVS, CDR2 FQNEAQ. V was shortened by 3 bases and J by 0 bases, with 6 bases between the two germline ends. The length of the CDR3 is 15 residues. The CDR3 bases are TGTGCCAGCAGCTTCGGCAGCTCTGGGGCCAACGTCCTGACTTTC. Its protein is CASSFGSSGANVLTF.

V and J are TRBV18 and TRBJ1-1; D is unclear. V lost 6 bases and J lost 9, with 17 bases in between. In germline, CDR1 is KGHSH, CDR2 LQKENI. The CDR3 spans 13 residues. The CDR3 here is CASSAGGTSKAFF. CDR3 sequence (DNA): TGTGCCAGCTCTGCGGGAGGCACGTCGAAAGCTTTCTTT.

V usage is TRBV6-5 and J usage is TRBJ1-3, with D perhaps TRBD1 (6 bases). This CDR3 has 15 amino acids. Germline CDR1 is MNHEY and CDR2 is SVGAGI. The V end lost 6 bases, the J end lost 0 bases, and 12 bases lay between the germline ends. CDR3 DNA sequence: TGTGCCAGCAGACACAGGGAACGCTCTGGAAACACCATATATTTT. Its protein is CASRHRERSGNTIYF.

The V call is TRBV15, the J call TRBJ1-2, with D perhaps matching TRBD1 (5 bases). This CDR3 contains 15 residues. The ends were cut back, 0 bases at V and 3 bases at J, with 11 bases in the middle. Germline loops: CDR1 LNHNV, CDR2 YYDKDF (reference sequence). The CDR3 sequence is CATSRDLSGDYGYTF. The CDR3, as DNA: TGTGCCACCAGCAGAGATCTGTCGGGGGACTATGGCTACACCTTC.

Concerning this clone itself: An end of the junction does not agree with germline; a read error may underlie this. This chain joins TRBV19 and TRBJ1-5; D is unclear. This CDR3 comprises 15 residues. Germline V gene sequence: CDR1 LNHDA, CDR2 SQIVND (reference sequence). CDR3 protein: CASIIGHGSNQPQHF. CDR3 DNA sequence: TGTGCCAGTATTATAGGGCACGGAAGCAATCAGCCCCAGCATTTT.

This clone was observed a single time. V gene TRBV5-1 combines with J gene TRBJ1-5, with 10 positions matching TRBD1. There are 15 residues in the CDR3. With V trimmed by 5 bases and J by 5 bases, 7 bases remained unmatched. Germline-derived CDR1 and CDR2 are SGHRS and YFSETQ. The CDR3 bases are TGCGCCAGCAGACCGGGGACAGGGGTCGATCAGCCCCAGCATTTT. It is translated as CASRPGTGVDQPQHF.

The V and J genes are TRBV7-3 and TRBJ2-2; 7 nucleotides match TRBD2. The ends lost 5 bases at V and 1 base at J; junction bases unmatched: 4. Germline V gives CDR1 SGHTA, CDR2 FQGTGA. The CDR3 covers 15 residues. Here the CDR3 DNA reads TGTGCCAGCAGCCTGGGGGGGATGAACACCGGGGAGCTGTTTTTT. It encodes CASSLGGMNTGELFF.

The gene calls are TRBV30 and TRBJ1-2; 7 bases agree with TRBD1. J was trimmed by 5 bases and V by 4 bases; bases with no gene match: 10. This CDR3 is 14 amino acids long. The germline V gene encodes CDR1 GTSNPN and CDR2 SVGIG (reference sequence). The CDR3 nucleotides are TGTGCCTGGAACAGGGAGGGGGCCTGGTATGGCTACACCTTC. This translates into CAWNREGAWYGYTF.

The chain has TRBV5-1 and TRBJ1-3; a weak D match, TRBD1 (6 bases). V lost 4 bases and J lost 0, with 17 bases in between. This CDR3 spans 17 amino acids. Germline-derived CDR1 and CDR2 are SGHRS and YFSETQ. CDR3 coding DNA: TGCGCCAGCAGCCCAGACAGAGGGACAAGCTCTGGAAACACCATATATTTT. Its protein product is CASSPDRGTSSGNTIYF.

The chain's CDR3 is CASNLGGRDTQYF. The DNA for the CDR3 is TGTGCCAGCAACCTAGGGGGGAGAGATACGCAGTATTTT. The rearrangement joins TRBV7-9 to TRBJ2-3; D is tentatively TRBD1 or TRBD2 (6 bases each). Germline V lookup: CDR1 SEHNR, CDR2 FQNEAQ (reference sequence). Trimming left V 7 bases short and J 5 bases short, with 13 bases between. The CDR3 consists of 13 residues.

V and J are TRBV11-2 and TRBJ1-1, with D possibly matching TRBD1 (5 bases). The V gene lost 3 bases and the J gene lost 4 bases, with 9 bases spanning the gap. Germline lookup yields CDR1 SGHAT and CDR2 FQNNGV. The CDR3 is made up of 13 amino acids. In nucleotides, the CDR3 is TGTGCCAGCAGCTTGAGCGGGGGCACTGAAGCTTTCTTT. This encodes CASSLSGGTEAFF.

The rearrangement links TRBV6-2 or TRBV6-3 to TRBJ2-1; 13 nucleotides agree with TRBD2. The germline gives CDR1 MNHEY, CDR2 SVGEGT. The CDR3 contains 15 residues. The ends lost 3 bases at V and 7 bases at J; junction bases unmatched: 3. CDR3 residues: CASSYTTSGGNEQFF. CDR3 nucleotides: TGTGCCAGCAGTTATACGACTAGCGGGGGGAATGAGCAGTTCTTC.

This clone was picked up one time. CDR3 DNA: TGTGCCAGCAAGGGGGGGGCCTCCTACGAGCAGTACTTC. This encodes CASKGGASYEQYF. The V gene is TRBV12-3 or TRBV12-4, the J gene TRBJ2-7; D is perhaps TRBD2 (7 bases). This CDR3 region has 13 residues. Trimming left V 7 bases short and J 0 bases short, with 10 bases between.

V gene TRBV7-9 combines with J gene TRBJ1-3, with no clear D. Germline V gives CDR1 SEHNR, CDR2 FQNEAQ (reference sequence). The V end lost 11 bases, the J end lost 4 bases, and 9 bases lay between the germline ends. This CDR3 spans 11 amino acids. DNA for the CDR3: TGTGCCGGACGTTACGGAAACACCATATATTTT. Encoded protein: CAGRYGNTIYF.

The chain recombines TRBV20-1 with TRBJ1-4, with TRBD1 identical over 10 bases. This CDR3 spans 15 amino acids. The germline V gene encodes CDR1 DFQATT and CDR2 SNEGSKA (reference sequence). V lost 3 bases to trimming and J lost 4 bases; unmatched junction nucleotides: 5. In DNA, the CDR3 is TGCAGTGCTAGTAGGGGGACAGGGGTTAATGAAAAACTGTTTTTT. It is translated as CSASRGTGVNEKLFF.

The CDR3 sequence is CASSRNVGGARGFTEAFF. DNA of the CDR3: TGTGCCAGCAGCCGGAATGTAGGGGGGGCCCGAGGTTTCACTGAAGCTTTCTTT. The chain is built from TRBV3-1 (or the pseudogene TRBV3-2) and TRBJ1-1; maybe TRBD1 (6 bases). The V end lost 4 bases, the J end lost 4 bases, and 25 bases lay between the germline ends. The CDR3 covers 18 residues. Germline values: CDR1 LGHDT, CDR2 YNNKEL (reference sequence).

The CDR3 nucleotides are TGTGCCAGCAGCCAACGAGGGGGGCTGGGAGATACGCAGTATTTT. Its translation is CASSQRGGLGDTQYF. This chain connects TRBV7-8 to TRBJ2-3; D is perhaps TRBD1 or TRBD2 (6 bases each). This CDR3 comprises 15 residues. Germline CDR1 reads SGHVS; CDR2 reads FQNEAQ. Trimming stripped 5 bases from V and 5 bases from J, with 17 bases between. Full variable domain (missing parts from reference TRBV7-8 and TRBJ2-3): GAGVSQSPRYKVAKRGQDVALRCDPISGHVSLFWYQQALGQGPEFLTYFQNEAQLDKSGLPSDRFFAERPEGSVSTLKIQRTQQEDSAVYLCASSQRGGLGDTQYFGPGTRLTVL.